This T cell receptor beta chain was found in a study of blood T cells in healthy people across ages (dated by TCRdb to about 2015). Notes on the research overall: In model experiments, template switching captured about one uniquely barcoded TCR beta cDNA molecule for every two T cells. Age-related changes in TCR beta repertoire diversity were measured in the study by deep sequencing normalized with unique cDNA molecular identifiers. The donors were divided into four age groups: young (average approximately 15 years), middle-aged (under 40), aged (around 59) and long-lived (around 87). To avoid experimental bias, donors of different ages were spread randomly across the sequencing lanes. For two donors (one aged 18 to 30 and one aged 80 or older), the study analyzed two additional independent replicas of 1 million unique cDNA reads from the same blood draw. Overall study results and their limits: The long-lived group showed more naive CD4+ T cells, fewer expanded clones and increased TCR diversity than the aged group, suggesting age selection. A strong correlation was found between observed TCR beta diversity and the percentage of naive T cells measured by flow cytometry. Because donor CMV infection status was unknown, age-related changes in expanded clonotypes were potentially confounded. Estimates of total diversity based on one million sequenced T cells were considered lower bounds and underestimates. As age increased, observed TCR beta diversity per million T cells dropped in a roughly linear way, and a significant reduction was already evident by age roughly 36. Bulk unsorted PBMC profiling prevented conclusive comparison of naive and antigen-experienced compartments.

This clonotype appeared a few times. The antigen this receptor binds is unknown. The input lacks base qualities; no much larger clone sits a single base away. Library creation used 5' RACE. The sequencer listed for this sample is Illumina HiSeq 2500. A second PCR of roughly 7 to 12 cycles was run with a J-beta primer mix and a sample-barcoded 5' primer. A unique molecular identifier was introduced onto each TCR beta cDNA molecule by a template-switch 5' adaptor carrying 12 random nucleotides. Each sample yielded at least 3 million CDR3-containing paired-end reads. All of the RNA was converted into first-strand cDNA using the Mint cDNA synthesis kit, with a TRBC-specific oligonucleotide serving as the primer. Following uracil-DNA glycosylase treatment, a first 18-cycle PCR with universal primers M1SS and BC2_uni_R was performed on all cDNA. Regarding the original processing steps: For normalization, 1 million high-quality reads, each with a distinct molecular identifier, were randomly selected from each sample. Reads sharing molecular identifiers were discarded rather than binned into consensus sequences. CDR3 identification, clonotype clustering and error correction used MiTCR with a Q25 quality threshold and the strictest error-elimination algorithm. Lower-bound total TCR beta diversity was estimated with a nonparametric unseen species model using Euler transformation. TCRdb trimmed public reads at Q25 via fastp, called clones via MiXCR and kept in-frame beta chains. CDR3 protein duplicates are merged, each entry listing the most common genes and DNA. These V and J calls rely on TCRdb rather than the paper's analysis. This sample comprises 380,000 or so distinct CDR3 sequences, over 45% of them detected only once. The ten most abundant clones make up under 65% of the sample.

Donors were a few dozen systemically healthy Caucasian individuals from Russia aged roughly 6 to 100 years. Each donor gave 8 to 10 milliliters of peripheral blood, drawn into EDTA-treated Vacutainer tubes. PBMCs were isolated by Ficoll-Paque density-gradient centrifugation, with at least 6 million obtained per sample. Trizol reagent was used to extract total RNA from PBMCs, with at least 5.5 micrograms per sample. The percentages of naive CD45RAhigh/CD27high T cells were determined by flow cytometry on a PBMC aliquot from every donor. Unmatched junction bases come to 6, with V trimmed by 2 bases and J by 2 bases. Including the terminal cysteine and phenylalanine, the CDR3 comprises 16 residues. CDR3 DNA only is kept here, 48 bases in frame from base 1. As encoded in the germline V gene, CDR1 is SGHAT while CDR2 is FQNNGV.

This TCR came from a man between 60 and 70 years old in good health. Recombination connected TRBV11-2 to TRBJ2-7, and 10 bases in between align with TRBD2. The sample comprised blood. For the CDR3, the sequence is CASSLLAGAQTYEQYF. The DNA is TGTGCCAGCAGCTTACTAGCGGGAGCCCAAACCTACGAGCAGTACTTC. This CDR3, with the reference TRBV11-2 and TRBJ2-7 proteins standing in past its ends, gives the full variable domain EAGVAQSPRYKIIEKRQSVAFWCNPISGHATLYWYQQILGQGPKLLIQFQNNGVVDDSQLPKDRFSAERLKGVDSTLKIQPAKLEDSAVYLCASSLLAGAQTYEQYFGPGTRLTVT.